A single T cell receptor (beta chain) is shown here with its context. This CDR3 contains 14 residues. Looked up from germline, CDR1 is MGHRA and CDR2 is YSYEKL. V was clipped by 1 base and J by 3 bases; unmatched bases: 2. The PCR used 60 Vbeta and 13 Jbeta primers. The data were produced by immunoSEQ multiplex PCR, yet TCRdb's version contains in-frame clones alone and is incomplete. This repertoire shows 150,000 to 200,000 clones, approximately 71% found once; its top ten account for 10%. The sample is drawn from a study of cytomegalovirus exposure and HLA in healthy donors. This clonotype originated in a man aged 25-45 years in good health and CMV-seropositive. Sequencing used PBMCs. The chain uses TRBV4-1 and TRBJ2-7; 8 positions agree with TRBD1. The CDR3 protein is CASSQAGTGYEQYF. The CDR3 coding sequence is TGCGCCAGCAGCCAAGCCGGGACAGGCTACGAGCAGTACTTC.